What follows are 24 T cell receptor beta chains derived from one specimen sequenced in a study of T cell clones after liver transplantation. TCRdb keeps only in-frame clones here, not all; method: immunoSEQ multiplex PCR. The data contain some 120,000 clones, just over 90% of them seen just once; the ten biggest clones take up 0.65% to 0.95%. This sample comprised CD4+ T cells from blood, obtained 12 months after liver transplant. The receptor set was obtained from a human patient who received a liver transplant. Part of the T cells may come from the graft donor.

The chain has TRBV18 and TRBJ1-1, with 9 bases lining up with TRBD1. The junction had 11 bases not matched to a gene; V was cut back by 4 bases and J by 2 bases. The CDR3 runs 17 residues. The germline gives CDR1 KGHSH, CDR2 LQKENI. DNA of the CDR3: TGTGCCAGCTCACTGGGGGTACCACAGGGGGCCAACACTGAAGCTTTCTTT. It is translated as CASSLGVPQGANTEAFF.

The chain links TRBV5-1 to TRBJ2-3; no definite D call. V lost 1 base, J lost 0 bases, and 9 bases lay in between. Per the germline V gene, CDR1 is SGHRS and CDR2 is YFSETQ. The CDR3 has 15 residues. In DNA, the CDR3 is TGCGCCAGCAGCTTGAGCCTGGCAAGCACAGATACGCAGTATTTT. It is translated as CASSLSLASTDTQYF.

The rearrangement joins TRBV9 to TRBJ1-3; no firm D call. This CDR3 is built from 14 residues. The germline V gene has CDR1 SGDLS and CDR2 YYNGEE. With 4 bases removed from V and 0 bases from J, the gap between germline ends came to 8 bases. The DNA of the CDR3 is TGTGCCAGCAGCAGAGATTTCTCTGGAAACACCATATATTTT. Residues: CASSRDFSGNTIYF.

CDR3 residues: CATSRPFREGGEQYF. The CDR3 nucleotides read TGTGCCACCAGCAGACCCTTTCGGGAGGGAGGAGAGCAGTACTTC. V usage is TRBV15 and J usage is TRBJ2-7; 8 nucleotides align to TRBD2. The germline V gene encodes CDR1 LNHNV and CDR2 YYDKDF (reference sequence). This CDR3 is 15 amino acids long. V lost 2 bases to trimming and J lost 7 bases; unmatched junction nucleotides: 10.

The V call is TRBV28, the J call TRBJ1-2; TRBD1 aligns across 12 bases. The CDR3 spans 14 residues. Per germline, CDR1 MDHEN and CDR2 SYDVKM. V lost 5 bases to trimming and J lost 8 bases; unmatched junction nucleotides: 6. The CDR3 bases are TGTGCCAGCAGTCCGGGACAGGGGGCCAGAGGCTACACCTTC. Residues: CASSPGQGARGYTF.

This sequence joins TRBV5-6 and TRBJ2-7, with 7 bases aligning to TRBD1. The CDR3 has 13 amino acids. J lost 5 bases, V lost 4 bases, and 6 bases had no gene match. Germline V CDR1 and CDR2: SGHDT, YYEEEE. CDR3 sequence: CASSPTGSHEQYF. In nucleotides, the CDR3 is TGTGCCAGCAGCCCGACAGGGTCCCACGAGCAGTACTTC. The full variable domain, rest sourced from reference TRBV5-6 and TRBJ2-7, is DAGVTQSPTHLIKTRGQQVTLRCSPKSGHDTVSWYQQALGQGPQFIFQYYEEEERQRGNFPDRFSGHQFPNYSSELNVNALLLGDSALYLCASSPTGSHEQYFGPGTRLTVT.

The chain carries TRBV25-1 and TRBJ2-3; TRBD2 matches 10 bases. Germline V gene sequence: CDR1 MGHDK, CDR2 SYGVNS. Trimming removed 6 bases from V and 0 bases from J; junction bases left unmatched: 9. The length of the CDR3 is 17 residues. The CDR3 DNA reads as TGTGCCAGCAGGGGGCAGGGGACTAGCGAGAGCACAGATACGCAGTATTTT. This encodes CASRGQGTSESTDTQYF. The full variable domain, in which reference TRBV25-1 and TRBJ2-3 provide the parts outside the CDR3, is EADIYQTPRYLVIGTGKKITLECSQTMGHDKMYWYQQDPGMELHLIHYSYGVNSTEKGDLSSESTVSRIRTEHFPLTLESARPSHTSQYLCASRGQGTSESTDTQYFGPGTRLTVL.

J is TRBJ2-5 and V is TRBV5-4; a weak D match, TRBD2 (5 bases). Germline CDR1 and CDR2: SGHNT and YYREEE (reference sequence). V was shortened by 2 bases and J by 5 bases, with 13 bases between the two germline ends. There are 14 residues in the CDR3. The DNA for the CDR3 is TGTGCCAGCAGCTTACGGACTGGCTATGAGACCCAGTACTTC. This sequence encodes CASSLRTGYETQYF.

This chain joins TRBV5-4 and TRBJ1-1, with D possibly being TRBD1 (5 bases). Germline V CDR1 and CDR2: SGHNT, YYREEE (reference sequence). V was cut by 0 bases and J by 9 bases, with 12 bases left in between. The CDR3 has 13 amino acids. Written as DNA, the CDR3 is TGTGCCAGCAGCTTGGTAGTTGAGGGGCAAGCTTTCTTT. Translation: CASSLVVEGQAFF.

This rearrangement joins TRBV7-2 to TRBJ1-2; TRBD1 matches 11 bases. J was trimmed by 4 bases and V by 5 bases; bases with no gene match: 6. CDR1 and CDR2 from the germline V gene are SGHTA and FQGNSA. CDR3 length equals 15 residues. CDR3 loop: CASSPRTGGFYGYTF. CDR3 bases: TGTGCCAGCAGCCCCCGGACAGGGGGCTTCTATGGCTACACCTTC.

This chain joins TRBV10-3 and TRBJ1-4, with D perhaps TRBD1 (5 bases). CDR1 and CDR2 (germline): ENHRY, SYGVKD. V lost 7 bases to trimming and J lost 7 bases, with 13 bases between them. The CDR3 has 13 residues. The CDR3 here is CAIKGGAGEKLFF. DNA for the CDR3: TGTGCCATCAAGGGAGGGGCCGGTGAAAAACTGTTTTTT.

CDR3: CASSLGDYEQYF. As DNA, the CDR3 is TGTGCCAGCAGCTTAGGCGACTACGAGCAGTACTTC. The chain combines TRBV11-2 with TRBJ2-7, with D uncertain. V lost 1 base to trimming and J lost 3 bases, with 4 bases between them. The germline CDR1 and CDR2 sequences are SGHAT and FQNNGV. This CDR3 is built from 12 residues.

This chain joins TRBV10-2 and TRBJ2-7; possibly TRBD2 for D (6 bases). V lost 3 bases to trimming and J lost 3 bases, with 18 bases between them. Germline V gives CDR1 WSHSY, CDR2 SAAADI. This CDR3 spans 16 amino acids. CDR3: CASSDPGGPLNYEQYF. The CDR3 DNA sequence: TGCGCCAGCAGTGACCCCGGGGGACCGCTCAACTACGAGCAGTACTTC.

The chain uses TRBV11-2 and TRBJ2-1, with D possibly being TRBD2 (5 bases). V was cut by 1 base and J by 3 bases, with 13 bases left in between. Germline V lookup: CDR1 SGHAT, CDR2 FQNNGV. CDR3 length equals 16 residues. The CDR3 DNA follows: TGTGCCAGCAGCTTAGTTGACGGACTGAACTACAATGAGCAGTTCTTC. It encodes CASSLVDGLNYNEQFF.

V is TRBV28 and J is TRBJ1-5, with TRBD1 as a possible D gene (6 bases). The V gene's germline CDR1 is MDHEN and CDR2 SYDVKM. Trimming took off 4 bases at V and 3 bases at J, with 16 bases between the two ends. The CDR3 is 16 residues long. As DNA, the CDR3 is TGTGCCAGCAGTTCCGCAACAGGGTACCCCAATCAGCCCCAGCATTTT. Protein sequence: CASSSATGYPNQPQHF.

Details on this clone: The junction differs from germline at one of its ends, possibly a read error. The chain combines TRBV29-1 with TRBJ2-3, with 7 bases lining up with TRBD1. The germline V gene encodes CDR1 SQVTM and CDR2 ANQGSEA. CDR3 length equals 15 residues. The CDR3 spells CSLELGQGGTDTQYF. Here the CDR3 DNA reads TGCAGCCTTGAGCTGGGGCAGGGGGGCACAGATACGCAGTATTTT.

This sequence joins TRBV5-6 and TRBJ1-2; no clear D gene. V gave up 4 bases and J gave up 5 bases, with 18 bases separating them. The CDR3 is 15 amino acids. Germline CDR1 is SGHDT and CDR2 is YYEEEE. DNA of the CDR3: TGTGCCAGCAGCCTGCCTGAGGGCGATGGTTATGGCTACACCTTC. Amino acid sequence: CASSLPEGDGYGYTF.

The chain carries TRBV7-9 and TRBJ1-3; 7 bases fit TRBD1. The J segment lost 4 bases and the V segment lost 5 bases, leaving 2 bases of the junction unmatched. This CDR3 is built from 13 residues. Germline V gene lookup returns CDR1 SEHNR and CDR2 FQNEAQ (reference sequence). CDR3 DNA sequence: TGTGCCAGCAGCCGGACAGGAGGAAACACCATATATTTT. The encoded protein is CASSRTGGNTIYF.

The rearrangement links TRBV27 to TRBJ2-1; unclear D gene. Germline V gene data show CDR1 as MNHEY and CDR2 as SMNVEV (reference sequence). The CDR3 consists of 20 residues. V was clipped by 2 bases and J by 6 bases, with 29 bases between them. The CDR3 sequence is CASSLIGLTLGVDQINEQFF. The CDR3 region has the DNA TGTGCCAGCAGTTTAATCGGCCTGACTTTGGGTGTGGACCAGATCAATGAGCAGTTCTTC.

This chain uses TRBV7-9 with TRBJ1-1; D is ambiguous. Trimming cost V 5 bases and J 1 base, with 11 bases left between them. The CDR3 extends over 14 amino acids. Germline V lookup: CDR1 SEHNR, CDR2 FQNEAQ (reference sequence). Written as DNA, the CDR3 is TGTGCCAGCAGCCCCGGCAGAGAGAACACTGAAGCTTTCTTT. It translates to CASSPGRENTEAFF. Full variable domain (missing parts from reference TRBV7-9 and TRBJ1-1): DTGVSQNPRHKITKRGQNVTFRCDPISEHNRLYWYRQTLGQGPEFLTYFQNEAQLEKSRLLSDRFSAERPKGSFSTLEIQRTEQGDSAMYLCASSPGRENTEAFFGQGTRLTVV.

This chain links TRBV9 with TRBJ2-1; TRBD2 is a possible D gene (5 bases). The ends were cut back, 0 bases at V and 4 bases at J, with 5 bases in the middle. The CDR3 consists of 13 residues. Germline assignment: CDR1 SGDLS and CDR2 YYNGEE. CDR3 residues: CASSVGEYNEQFF. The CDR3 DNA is TGTGCCAGCAGCGTAGGGGAGTACAATGAGCAGTTCTTC.

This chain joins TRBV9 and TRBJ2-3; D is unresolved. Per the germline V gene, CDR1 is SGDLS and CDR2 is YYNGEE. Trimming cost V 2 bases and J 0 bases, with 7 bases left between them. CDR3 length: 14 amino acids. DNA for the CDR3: TGTGCCAGCAGCGTCCTTCCTAGCACAGATACGCAGTATTTT. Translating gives CASSVLPSTDTQYF.

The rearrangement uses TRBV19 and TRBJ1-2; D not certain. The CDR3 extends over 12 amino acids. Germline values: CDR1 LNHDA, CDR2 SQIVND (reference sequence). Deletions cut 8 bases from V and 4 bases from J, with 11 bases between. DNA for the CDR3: TGTGCCAGTCTGAGTCTGAGCTATGGCTACACCTTC. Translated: CASLSLSYGYTF.

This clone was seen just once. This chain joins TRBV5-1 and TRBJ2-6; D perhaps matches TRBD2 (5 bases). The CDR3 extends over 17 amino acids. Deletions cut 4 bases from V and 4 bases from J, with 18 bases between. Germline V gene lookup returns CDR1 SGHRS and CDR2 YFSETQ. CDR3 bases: TGCGCCAGCAGCCAAAGCCCGACCACGGGGGGGGCCAACGTCCTGACTTTC. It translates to CASSQSPTTGGANVLTF.